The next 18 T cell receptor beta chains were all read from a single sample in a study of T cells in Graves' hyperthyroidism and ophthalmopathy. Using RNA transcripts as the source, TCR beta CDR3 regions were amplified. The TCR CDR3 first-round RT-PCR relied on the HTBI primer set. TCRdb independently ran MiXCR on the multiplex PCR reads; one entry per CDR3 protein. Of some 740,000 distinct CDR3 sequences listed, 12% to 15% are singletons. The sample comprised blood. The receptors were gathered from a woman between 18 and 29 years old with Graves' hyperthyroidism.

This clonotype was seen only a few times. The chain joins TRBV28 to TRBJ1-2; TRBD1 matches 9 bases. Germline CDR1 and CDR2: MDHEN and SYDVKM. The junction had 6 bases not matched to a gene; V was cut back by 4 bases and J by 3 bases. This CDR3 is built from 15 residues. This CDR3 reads CASSSQDRGDYGYTF. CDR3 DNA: TGTGCCAGCAGTTCACAGGACAGGGGAGACTATGGCTACACCTTC.

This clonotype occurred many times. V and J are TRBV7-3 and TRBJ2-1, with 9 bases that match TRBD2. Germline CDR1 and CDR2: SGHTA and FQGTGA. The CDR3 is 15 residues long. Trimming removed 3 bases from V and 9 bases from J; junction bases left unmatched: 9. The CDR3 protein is CASSFGSGSSVEQFF. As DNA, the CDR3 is TGTGCCAGCAGCTTTGGTAGCGGGAGTTCTGTTGAGCAGTTCTTC.

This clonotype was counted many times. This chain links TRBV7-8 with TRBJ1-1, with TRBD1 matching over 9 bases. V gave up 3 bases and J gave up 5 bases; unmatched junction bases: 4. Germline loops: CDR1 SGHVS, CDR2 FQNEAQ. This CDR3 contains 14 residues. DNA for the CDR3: TGTGCCAGCAGCTTGGACAGGGGCGTTACTGAAGCTTTCTTT. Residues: CASSLDRGVTEAFF.

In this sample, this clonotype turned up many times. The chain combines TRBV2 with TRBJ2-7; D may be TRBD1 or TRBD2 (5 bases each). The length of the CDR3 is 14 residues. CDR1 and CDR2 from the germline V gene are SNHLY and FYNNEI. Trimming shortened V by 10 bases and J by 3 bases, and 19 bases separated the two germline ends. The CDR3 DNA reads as TGTGCCATCAAAACCGGGGCCGACTACTACGAGCAGTACTTC. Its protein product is CAIKTGADYYEQYF.

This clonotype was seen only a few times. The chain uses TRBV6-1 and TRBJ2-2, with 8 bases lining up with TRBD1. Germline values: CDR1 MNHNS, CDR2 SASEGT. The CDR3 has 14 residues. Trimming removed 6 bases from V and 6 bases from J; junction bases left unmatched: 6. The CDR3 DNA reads TGTGCCAGCAGCGGACAGGGTCACCCCGGGGAGCTGTTTTTT. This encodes CASSGQGHPGELFF.

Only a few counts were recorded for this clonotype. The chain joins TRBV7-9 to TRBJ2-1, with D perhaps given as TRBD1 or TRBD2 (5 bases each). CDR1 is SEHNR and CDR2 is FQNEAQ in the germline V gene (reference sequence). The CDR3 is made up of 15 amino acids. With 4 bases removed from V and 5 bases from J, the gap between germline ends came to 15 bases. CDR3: CASSSPRDPHNEQFF. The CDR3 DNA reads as TGTGCCAGCAGCTCTCCCCGGGACCCACACAATGAGCAGTTCTTC.

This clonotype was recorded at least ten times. The CDR3 here is CASSLEETGYNSPLHF. The CDR3 nucleotides are TGTGCCAGCAGCTTAGAGGAGACAGGCTATAATTCACCCCTCCACTTT. The chain has TRBV11-2 and TRBJ1-6, with D maybe TRBD1 (6 bases). Trimming took off 0 bases at V and 3 bases at J, with 9 bases between the two ends. The CDR3 is 16 residues long. Per the germline V gene, CDR1 is SGHAT and CDR2 is FQNNGV.

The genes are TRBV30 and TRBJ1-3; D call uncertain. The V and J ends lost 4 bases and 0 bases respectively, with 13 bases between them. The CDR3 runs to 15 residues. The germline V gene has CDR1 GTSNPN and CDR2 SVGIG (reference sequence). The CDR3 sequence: CAWTPDNNSGNTIYF. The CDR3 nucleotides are TGTGCCTGGACCCCTGATAACAACTCTGGAAACACCATATATTTT.

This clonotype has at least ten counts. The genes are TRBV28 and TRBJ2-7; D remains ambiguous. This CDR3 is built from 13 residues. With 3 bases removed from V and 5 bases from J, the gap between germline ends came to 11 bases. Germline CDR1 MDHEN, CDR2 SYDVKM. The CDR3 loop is CASSFSLQDEQYF. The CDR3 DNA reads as TGTGCCAGCAGTTTTTCTCTCCAGGACGAGCAGTACTTC.

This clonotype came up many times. The CDR3 spells CASRSGSSYNEQFF. In nucleotides, the CDR3 is TGTGCCAGCAGGAGCGGGAGCTCCTACAATGAGCAGTTCTTC. V usage is TRBV7-9 and J usage is TRBJ2-1, with 8 bases aligning to TRBD2. Trimming cost V 6 bases and J 0 bases; bases outside gene matches: 1. The CDR3 is 14 amino acids. Germline values: CDR1 SEHNR, CDR2 FQNEAQ (reference sequence).

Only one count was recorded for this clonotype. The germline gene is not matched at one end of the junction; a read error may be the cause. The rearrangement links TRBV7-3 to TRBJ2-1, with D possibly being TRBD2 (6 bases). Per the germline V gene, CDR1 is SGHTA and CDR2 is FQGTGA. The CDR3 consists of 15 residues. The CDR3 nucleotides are TGTGCCAGCAGCTTCGGGGGAAGCTCCTACAATGAGCAGCTCTTC. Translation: CASSFGGSSYNEQLF.

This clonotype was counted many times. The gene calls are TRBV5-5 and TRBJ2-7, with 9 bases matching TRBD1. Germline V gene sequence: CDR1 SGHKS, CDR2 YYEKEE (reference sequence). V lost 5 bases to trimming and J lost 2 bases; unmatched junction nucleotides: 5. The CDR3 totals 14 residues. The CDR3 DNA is TGTGCCAGCAGGACCGGGACAGGGCCCTACGAGCAGTACTTC. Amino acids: CASRTGTGPYEQYF. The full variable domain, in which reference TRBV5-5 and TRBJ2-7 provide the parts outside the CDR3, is DAGVTQSPTHLIKTRGQQVTLRCSPISGHKSVSWYQQVLGQGPQFIFQYYEKEERGRGNFPDRFSARQFPNYSSELNVNALLLGDSALYLCASRTGTGPYEQYFGPGTRLTVT.

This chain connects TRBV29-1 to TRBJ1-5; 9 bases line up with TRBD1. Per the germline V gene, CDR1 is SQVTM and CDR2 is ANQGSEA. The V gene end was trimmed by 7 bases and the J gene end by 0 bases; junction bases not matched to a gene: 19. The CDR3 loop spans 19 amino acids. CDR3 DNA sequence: TGCAGCGCGAGGGGTACCCCGGGACAGGGACCTTATAGCAATCAGCCCCAGCATTTT. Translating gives CSARGTPGQGPYSNQPQHF.

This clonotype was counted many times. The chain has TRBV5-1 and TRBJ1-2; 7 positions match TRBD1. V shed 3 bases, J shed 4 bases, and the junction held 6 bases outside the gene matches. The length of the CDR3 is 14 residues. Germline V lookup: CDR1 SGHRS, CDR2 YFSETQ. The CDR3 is CASSSGQNLYGYTF. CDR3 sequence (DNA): TGCGCCAGCAGCTCGGGACAGAACCTCTATGGCTACACCTTC.

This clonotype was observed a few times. Here the CDR3 DNA reads TGTGCCAGCAGCTTATCCCCAGATTACAATGAGCAGTTCTTC. As protein: CASSLSPDYNEQFF. The chain employs TRBV7-3 and TRBJ2-1, with D unresolved. The V end lost 2 bases, the J end lost 4 bases, and 9 bases lay between the germline ends. Germline loops: CDR1 SGHTA, CDR2 FQGTGA. CDR3 length: 14 residues. The whole variable domain, filled in from reference TRBV7-3 and TRBJ2-1, reads GAGVSQTPSNKVTEKGKYVELRCDPISGHTALYWYRQSLGQGPEFLIYFQGTGAADDSGLPNDRFFAVRPEGSVSTLKIQRTERGDSAVYLCASSLSPDYNEQFFGPGTRLTVL.

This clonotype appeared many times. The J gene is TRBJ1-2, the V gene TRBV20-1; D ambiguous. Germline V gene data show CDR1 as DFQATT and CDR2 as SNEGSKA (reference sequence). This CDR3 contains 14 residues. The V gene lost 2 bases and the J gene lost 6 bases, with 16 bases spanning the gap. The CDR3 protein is CSARQKYSANGYTF. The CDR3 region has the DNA TGCAGTGCTAGACAAAAATACAGTGCGAATGGCTACACCTTC.

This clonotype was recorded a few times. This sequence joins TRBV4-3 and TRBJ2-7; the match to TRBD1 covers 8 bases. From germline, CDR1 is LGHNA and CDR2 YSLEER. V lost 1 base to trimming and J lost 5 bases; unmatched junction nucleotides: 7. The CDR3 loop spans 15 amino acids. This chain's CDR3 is CASSQGPRDRNEQYF. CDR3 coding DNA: TGCGCCAGCAGCCAAGGCCCCCGGGACAGGAACGAGCAGTACTTC.

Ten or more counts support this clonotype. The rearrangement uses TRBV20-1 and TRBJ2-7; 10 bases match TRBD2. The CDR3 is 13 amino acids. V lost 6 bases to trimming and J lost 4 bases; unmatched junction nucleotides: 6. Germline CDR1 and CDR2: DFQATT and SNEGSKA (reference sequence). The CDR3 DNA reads TGCAGTGCCCACCTAGCGGGAGCGTACGAGCAGTACTTC. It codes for CSAHLAGAYEQYF.